The rows below give T cell receptor beta chains drawn from one sample of a study of breast tumors, draining lymph nodes, adjacent tissues. TCRdb reanalysed the multiplex PCR reads using MiXCR and keeps one entry per CDR3 protein. The data show about 63,000 distinct CDR3 sequences, around 52% seen once. The sample was breast tumor tissue. These TCRs come from a female donor with breast cancer. Some clones in this sample may be carry-over from other donors' samples. The CDR3 runs from the conserved cysteine through the conserved F or W. Each record gives: V gene, J gene, D gene, clone size, CDR3 DNA, CDR3 protein. D genes are given only for firm matches. Not all rows give a size; the values are once, few, many and, for expanded clones, a class.

TRBV19	TRBJ2-3	NA	NA	TGTGCCAGTAGACGGGGAAAGGGGGGCCAAAAAACGAGGATTTTT	CASRRGKGGQKTRIF
TRBV4-3	TRBJ1-2	TRBD1	many	TGCGCCAGCAGCCACCTACTCCCCGGGACAGGGGAAAGTTATGGCTACACCTTC	CASSHLLPGTGESYGYTF
TRBV7-9	TRBJ1-4	NA	NA	TGTGCCAGCAGCTTTCTCACCAGGGGCGAAAAACTGTTTTTT	CASSFLTRGEKLFF
TRBV20-1	TRBJ1-4	NA	NA	TGCAGTGCCTGCTACACGGATGAAAAACTGTTTTTT	CSACYTDEKLFF
TRBV29-1	TRBJ2-2	NA	NA	TGCAGCGTTGAAATAGCGGAGGCGAACACCGGGGAGCTGTTTTTT	CSVEIAEANTGELFF
TRBV7-2	TRBJ1-2	TRBD1	NA	TGTGCCAGCAGCCCTAGACGGGACAGGTCAAATGGCTACACCTTC	CASSPRRDRSNGYTF
TRBV12-3/TRBV12-4	TRBJ2-3	TRBD2	NA	TGTGCCAGCAGTTGGAGCGGGGGCGACGACAATGAGCAGTATTTT	CASSWSGGDDNEQYF
TRBV5-1	TRBJ1-5	NA	NA	TGCGCCAGCAGCTTGGAGGGTGGGGTCGAGCAGCCCCAGCATTTT	CASSLEGGVEQPQHF
TRBV24-1	TRBJ2-3	TRBD2	NA	TGTGCCACCAGTGATTGGCGGGAGAAGCAGTATTTT	CATSDWREKQYF
TRBV7-2	TRBJ2-5	NA	few	TGTGCCAGCAGCTTAGGTAGCACTGCAGAGACCCAGTACTTC	CASSLGSTAETQYF
TRBV14	TRBJ2-5	NA	NA	TGTGCCAGCAGGTCGGGGAAGACCCAGTACTTC	CASRSGKTQYF
TRBV25-1	TRBJ2-1	NA	once	TGTGCCAGCAGTGGGGACTTCCCTTCGTACAATGAGCAGTTCTTC	CASSGDFPSYNEQFF
TRBV7-9	TRBJ2-3	NA	NA	TGTGCCAGCAGAAAAGTCAGGCTAGCAACAGATACGCAGTATTTT	CASRKVRLATDTQYF
TRBV20-1	TRBJ2-2	TRBD1	many	TGCAGTGCTAGGGATCGGGACAGGGGTTCTTACGGAACCGGGGAGCTGTTTTTT	CSARDRDRGSYGTGELFF
TRBV7-2	TRBJ1-5	NA	NA	TGTGCCAGCAGCCTAGCAGTGGGCAGCCTCAATCAGCCCCAGCATTTT	CASSLAVGSLNQPQHF
TRBV5-8	TRBJ2-2	NA	many	TGTGCCAGCAGCCAGGACATCGCGAACACCGGGGAGCTGTTTTTT	CASSQDIANTGELFF
TRBV11-2	TRBJ1-6	TRBD1	NA	TGTGCCAGCAGCTTTGGGGGACAGAATAATTCACCCCTCCACTTT	CASSFGGQNNSPLHF
TRBV10-3	TRBJ2-1	NA	NA	TGTGCCATCAGTGAAGGAGGCGTACGGTTCTTC	CAISEGGVRFF
TRBV11-1	TRBJ2-3	NA	NA	TGTGCCAGCAGCCCCCGTCGAAGGTGGGAGTGGGGCACAGCTACGCAGTATTTT	CASSPRRRWEWGTATQYF
TRBV11-2	TRBJ1-6	TRBD1	once	TGTGCCAGCAGCTTCAAAAGGGGACAGGGGGCAAAGAATTCACCCCTCCACTTT	CASSFKRGQGAKNSPLHF
TRBV29-1	TRBJ2-7	NA	NA	TGCAGCAGTCCTCTTAGGGGCTACGAGCAGTACTTC	CSSPLRGYEQYF
TRBV5-1	TRBJ2-5	NA	NA	TGCGCCAGCAGCCCCCGGAGGGCAGGGAGCGAGACCCAGTACTTC	CASSPRRAGSETQYF
TRBV7-9	TRBJ1-6	NA	few	TGTGCCAGCAGCTTAGGAGAGGGGGGTAGATCACCCCTCCACTTT	CASSLGEGGRSPLHF
TRBV7-9	TRBJ1-5	NA	NA	TGTGCCAGCAGCCTGGCGGGGGGCATCGGCAATCGGCCCCAGCATTTT	CASSLAGGIGNRPQHF
TRBV10-2	TRBJ2-7	NA	NA	TGCGCCAGCAGGGACAACCCCTACGAGCAGTACTTC	CASRDNPYEQYF
TRBV11-3	TRBJ1-2	NA	NA	TGTGCCAGCAGCCTTCGAGCGGGGGGGATCGATGGCTACACCTTC	CASSLRAGGIDGYTF
TRBV5-6	TRBJ1-2	NA	NA	TGTGCCAGCAGCTTCGGGGGGACCTATGGCTACACCTTC	CASSFGGTYGYTF
TRBV7-6	TRBJ2-7	TRBD1	NA	TGTGCCAGCAGCTTAGGGACAGGGGATGGCGAGCAGTACTTC	CASSLGTGDGEQYF
TRBV9	TRBJ2-5	TRBD1	many	TGTGCCAGCAGTCGGACAGGGGTGGAGACCCAGTACTTC	CASSRTGVETQYF
TRBV20-1	TRBJ2-1	TRBD2	NA	TGCAGTGCTAGAGGGGGGGGCAATGAGCAGTTCTTC	CSARGGGNEQFF
TRBV5-5	TRBJ2-1	TRBD2	many	TGTGCCAGCAGCTTGGCCGGGACTAGGGGCTACAATGAGCAGTTCTTC	CASSLAGTRGYNEQFF
TRBV11-2	TRBJ2-2	NA	many	TGTGCCAGCAGCTTAGACGGCAGCGGCTCCGGGGAGCTGTTTTTT	CASSLDGSGSGELFF
TRBV6-1	TRBJ1-1	NA	NA	TGTGCCAGCAGTGAAATGGACAGCACGGTCTTT	CASSEMDSTVF
TRBV5-8	TRBJ2-7	TRBD1	many	TGTGCCAGCAGCTCCCGACAGGGGTCCTACGAGCAGTACTTC	CASSSRQGSYEQYF
TRBV2	TRBJ2-3	NA	many	TGTGCCAGCAGTGCGGGGAATTTCCCCACAGATACGCAGTATTTT	CASSAGNFPTDTQYF
TRBV25-1	TRBJ2-1	NA	medium-sized	TGTGCCAGCAGTGACCTTGGCCGGGGCTCCTCCTACAATGAGCAGTTCTTC	CASSDLGRGSSYNEQFF
TRBV25-1	TRBJ1-2	NA	NA	TGTGCCAGCAGTGCTGAGAGGACGGACTACTATGGCTACACCTTC	CASSAERTDYYGYTF
TRBV3-1	TRBJ2-5	NA	many	TGTGCCAGCAGCCAAACTAGGGAGACCCAGTACTTC	CASSQTRETQYF
TRBV7-6	TRBJ2-2	NA	NA	TGTGCCAGCAGCTCACCCGGGGAGCTGTTTTTT	CASSSPGELFF
TRBV7-2	TRBJ2-3	TRBD2	many	TGTGCCAGCAGCCCCCGGGGGGGGGGCTCAGATACGCAGTATTTT	CASSPRGGGSDTQYF
TRBV5-6	TRBJ2-5	TRBD2	NA	TGTGCCAGCAGCGGACTAGCGGCGGGCACAGATACGCAGTACTTC	CASSGLAAGTDTQYF
TRBV5-6	TRBJ2-7	NA	NA	TGTGCCAGCAGCAATCGGGACTGCCCAAGGGACGGGCAGTACTTC	CASSNRDCPRDGQYF
TRBV12-3/TRBV12-4	TRBJ2-3	TRBD2	once	TGTGCCAGCAGACTAGGGTTACTAGCGGCTAGCACAGATACGCAGTATTTT	CASRLGLLAASTDTQYF
TRBV10-3	TRBJ2-6	TRBD1	NA	TGTGCCATCAGTACACAGGGGGCTGGGGCCAACGTCCTGACTTTC	CAISTQGAGANVLTF
TRBV7-2	TRBJ1-2	NA	medium-sized	TGTGCCAGCAGCCCGACTACTAACTATGGCTACACCTTC	CASSPTTNYGYTF
TRBV7-9	TRBJ2-5	TRBD1	NA	TGTGCCAGCACTCGAGGGGGCGCCCAAGAGACCCAGTACTTC	CASTRGGAQETQYF
TRBV24-1	TRBJ2-1	TRBD1	NA	TGTGCCAGCAGTTACTCGCAGGGGGTGCTGAATGAGCAGCTCTTC	CASSYSQGVLNEQLF
TRBV20-1	TRBJ1-5	NA	many	TGCAGTGCTAGTGCTGGGGGCGCCGGTCAGCCCCAGCATTTT	CSASAGGAGQPQHF
TRBV7-9	TRBJ2-1	NA	NA	TGTGCCAGCACCCCTTACAATGAGCAGTTCTTC	CASTPYNEQFF
TRBV7-2	TRBJ1-4	TRBD1	NA	TGTGCCAGCTCACCCTCGACAGGGGTCGGTGAAAAACTGTTTTTT	CASSPSTGVGEKLFF
TRBV7-9	TRBJ2-1	NA	many	TGTGCCAGCAGCTTAAACCGGGCGGGTGGTGAGCAGTTCTTC	CASSLNRAGGEQFF
TRBV7-3	TRBJ2-5	NA	NA	TGTGCCAGCAGCTTAGACGGGAGTGGGCTAGGGGACCAAGAGACCCAGTACTTC	CASSLDGSGLGDQETQYF
TRBV20-1	TRBJ2-7	TRBD2	NA	TGCAGTGCTAGAGATACGCTAGCGGGACCGTACTTC	CSARDTLAGPYF
TRBV7-7	TRBJ2-5	NA	NA	TGTGCTAGCAGCCTCAGACTAGGACAAGAGACCCAGTACTTC	CASSLRLGQETQYF
TRBV19	TRBJ1-6	NA	many	TGTGCCAGTAGTGCTCAGGGGACCTATAATTCACCCCTCCACTTT	CASSAQGTYNSPLHF